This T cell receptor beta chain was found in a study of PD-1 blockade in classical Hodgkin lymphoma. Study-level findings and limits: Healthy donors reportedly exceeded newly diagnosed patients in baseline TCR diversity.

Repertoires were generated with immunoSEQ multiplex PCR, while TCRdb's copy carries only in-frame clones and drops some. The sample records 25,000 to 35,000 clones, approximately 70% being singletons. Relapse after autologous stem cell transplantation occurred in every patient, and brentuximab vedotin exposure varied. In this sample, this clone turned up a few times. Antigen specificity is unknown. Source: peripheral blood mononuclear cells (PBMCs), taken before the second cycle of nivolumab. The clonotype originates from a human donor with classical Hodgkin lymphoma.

The CDR3 here is CASSEVGPGPTSTDTQYF. CDR3 nucleotides: TGTGCCAGCAGTGAAGTGGGCCCCGGGCCCACTAGCACAGATACGCAGTATTTT. This chain uses TRBV6-1 with TRBJ2-3; D unclear. Germline loops: CDR1 MNHNS, CDR2 SASEGT. Trimming removed 1 base at V and 0 bases at J, with 17 bases between. The CDR3 loop spans 18 amino acids.